This T cell receptor beta chain emerged from a study of post-analysis software for immune sequencing data. A few counts support this clonotype. Its antigen is still unknown. Prepared TCR beta cDNA libraries contained unique molecular identifiers. A single record per CDR3 protein comes from TCRdb applying MiXCR to the PCR reads. The table has around 400,000 distinct CDR3 sequences, less than 40% seen once; the top ten hold 6% to 9%. Germline-derived CDR1 and CDR2 are MDHEN and SYDVKM. Trimming cost V 2 bases and J 12 bases, with 14 bases left between them. The CDR3 has 12 residues. Study-level points and caveats: For normalized Chao1 diversity, multiple sclerosis patients scored significantly lower than controls did. Four or five TRBV segments, TRBV5-6, TRBV5-1 and TRBV20-1 among them, were found more frequent in patients than controls.

The sequence came from a girl aged 2 to 10 with multiple sclerosis. The sample consisted of blood. This chain connects TRBV28 to TRBJ2-7; D ambiguous. The CDR3 is CASSLKDRLRYF. DNA for the CDR3: TGTGCCAGCAGTTTAAAAGATCGCCTGAGGTACTTC. Drawing the rest from reference TRBV28 and TRBJ2-7, the complete variable domain is DVKVTQSSRYLVKRTGEKVFLECVQDMDHENMFWYRQDPGLGLRLIYFSYDVKMKEKGDIPEGYSVSREKKERFSLILESASTNQTSMYLCASSLKDRLRYFGPGTRLTVT.